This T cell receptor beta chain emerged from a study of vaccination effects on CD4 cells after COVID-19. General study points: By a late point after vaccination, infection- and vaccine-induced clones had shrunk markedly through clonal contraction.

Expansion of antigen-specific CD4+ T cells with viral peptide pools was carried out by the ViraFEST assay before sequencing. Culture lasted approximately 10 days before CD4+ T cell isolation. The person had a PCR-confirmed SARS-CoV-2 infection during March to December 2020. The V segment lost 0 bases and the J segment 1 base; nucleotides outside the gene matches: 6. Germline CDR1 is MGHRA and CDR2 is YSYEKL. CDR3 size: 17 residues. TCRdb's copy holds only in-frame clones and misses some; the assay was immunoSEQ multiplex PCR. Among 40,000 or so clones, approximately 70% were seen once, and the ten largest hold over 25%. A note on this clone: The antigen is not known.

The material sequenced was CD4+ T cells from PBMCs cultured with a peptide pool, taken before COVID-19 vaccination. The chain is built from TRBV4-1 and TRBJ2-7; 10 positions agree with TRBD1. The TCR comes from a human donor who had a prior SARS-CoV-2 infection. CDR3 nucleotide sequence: TGCGCCAGCAGCCAAGATCCCGGGACAGGGGTTTCCTACGAGCAGTACTTC. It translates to CASSQDPGTGVSYEQYF.